Below, 30 T cell receptor beta chains from the same sample are listed, as sequenced in a study of blood T cells in healthy people across ages. A J-beta primer mix and a sample-barcoded 5' primer were used in a second PCR of roughly 7 to 12 cycles. TCRdb re-called the 5' RACE reads through MiXCR, storing one row per CDR3 protein. The sample has some 1.5 million distinct CDR3 sequences, roughly 43% seen once. The sequenced material came from blood. These receptors were taken from a woman in her late teens or twenties in good health.

The gene calls are TRBV20-1 and TRBJ2-7, with 7 bases aligning to TRBD2. The CDR3 is made up of 14 amino acids. CDR1 and CDR2 from the germline V gene are DFQATT and SNEGSKA (reference sequence). V lost 6 bases and J lost 1; bases outside the gene matches: 9. The CDR3 protein is CSALRTSGSYEQYF. For the CDR3, the DNA is TGCAGTGCACTCCGGACTAGTGGGTCCTACGAGCAGTACTTC.

This chain uses TRBV7-9 with TRBJ2-7; tentative D call: TRBD2 (5 bases). V lost 6 bases, J lost 7 bases, and 13 bases lay in between. CDR1 SEHNR and CDR2 FQNEAQ come from the germline V gene (reference sequence). The length of the CDR3 is 12 residues. DNA for the CDR3: TGTGCCAGCAGGCATGAGGGCGATGAGCAGTACTTC. Protein product: CASRHEGDEQYF.

Turning to this clonotype: The junction shows a germline mismatch at one end, possibly a read error. The chain joins TRBV12-3 or TRBV12-4 to TRBJ2-1, with a possible D match to TRBD2 (5 bases). The length of the CDR3 is 14 residues. CDR3 protein: CASGDYSSHNEQFF. The CDR3 DNA sequence: TGTGCCAGCGGTGACTACAGCTCCCACAATGAGCAGTTCTTC.

This chain connects TRBV5-1 to TRBJ2-7; TRBD1 matches at 8 bases. The CDR3 is made up of 15 amino acids. Germline assignment: CDR1 SGHRS and CDR2 YFSETQ. V shed 4 bases and J 3 bases; nucleotides not matched to a gene: 9. CDR3 DNA sequence: TGCGCCAGCAGCCTATGGGACAGGCAAATCTACGAGCAGTACTTC. Translated, it gives CASSLWDRQIYEQYF.

This chain connects TRBV27 to TRBJ2-1; D tentatively reads TRBD1 or TRBD2 (5 bases each). This CDR3 is built from 12 residues. In germline, CDR1 is MNHEY, CDR2 SMNVEV (reference sequence). Trimming shortened V by 0 bases and J by 11 bases, and 8 bases separated the two germline ends. CDR3 protein: CASSLSLGQQFF. The CDR3 nucleotides read TGTGCCAGCAGTTTATCATTGGGACAGCAGTTCTTC.

This chain joins TRBV7-2 and TRBJ2-3; D is possibly TRBD2 (7 bases). V lost 5 bases, J lost 2 bases, and 20 bases lay in between. The CDR3 extends over 17 amino acids. CDR1 and CDR2 from the germline V gene are SGHTA and FQGNSA. CDR3 sequence reads: CASSPRGGVRYTDTQYF. For the CDR3, the DNA is TGTGCCAGCAGCCCTAGAGGGGGGGTCCGTTACACAGATACGCAGTATTTT.

This chain uses TRBV7-2 with TRBJ2-1, with a possible D match to TRBD1 (5 bases). Near its end, the DNA agrees better with TRBJ2-7, so the J call may be wrong. Looked up from germline, CDR1 is SGHTA and CDR2 is FQGNSA. The CDR3 is made up of 14 amino acids. The CDR3 DNA reads as TGTGCCAGCAGCTTACAGGGTAACTACAATGAGCAGTACTTC. This codes for CASSLQGNYNEQYF.

The V call is TRBV28, the J call TRBJ1-2; TRBD1 aligns across 8 bases. Germline V gives CDR1 MDHEN, CDR2 SYDVKM. Trimming at V came to 6 bases and at J to 1 base, leaving 13 bases not matched to a gene. CDR3 size: 17 residues. CDR3 loop: CASRTTGTGVLNYGYTF. The CDR3 bases are TGTGCCAGCAGGACGACCGGGACAGGAGTACTTAACTATGGCTACACCTTC.

Remarks on this clonotype: Germline is not matched at one junction end, which may reflect a read error. The chain couples TRBV6-6 to TRBJ1-1; tentative D call: TRBD1 (5 bases). The CDR3 is 12 residues long. Per the germline V gene, CDR1 is MNHNY and CDR2 is SVGAGI (reference sequence). The CDR3 DNA sequence: TGTGCCAGCAGTTACGAACAGGCTGAGGCTTTCTTT. It translates to CASSYEQAEAFF.

The chain joins TRBV20-1 to TRBJ2-3; TRBD2 is a possible D gene (5 bases). Between the trimmed V and J ends, which lost 6 bases and 10 bases, there was a span of 20 bases. CDR3 length equals 13 residues. Germline loops: CDR1 DFQATT, CDR2 SNEGSKA (reference sequence). The CDR3 region has the DNA TGCAGTGCCCGGGATGGCCCGGGATACGCGCAGTATTTT. It codes for CSARDGPGYAQYF.

This chain connects TRBV6-1 to TRBJ2-4; TRBD1 matches 9 bases. The J call may be faulty, since TRBJ2-7 better matches the DNA end. Germline-derived CDR1 and CDR2 are MNHNS and SASEGT. There are 15 residues in the CDR3. In DNA form, the CDR3 reads TGTGCCAGCAGGTCCCGGGACAGGGTTTCTTTCGAGCAGTACTTC. Encoded protein: CASRSRDRVSFEQYF.

This clonotype was seen only a few times. The chain employs TRBV29-1 and TRBJ1-2; D unresolved. The V end was cut by 2 bases, the J end by 7 bases, with 5 bases between. Germline lookup yields CDR1 SQVTM and CDR2 ANQGSEA. CDR3 length: 10 amino acids. As DNA, the CDR3 is TGCAGCGTTGAACGGGCTGGCTACACCTTC. It is translated as CSVERAGYTF.

With regard to this clonotype: One end of the junction does not line up with germline, which may come from a read error. This chain connects TRBV20-1 to TRBJ1-6; 8 bases match TRBD1. The CDR3 has 13 residues. Germline V lookup: CDR1 DFQATT, CDR2 SNEGSKA (reference sequence). The CDR3, as DNA: TGCAGTGTTAGAGACAGGGGTTATTCACCCCTCCACTTT. Translating it yields CSVRDRGYSPLHF.

This chain uses TRBV27 with TRBJ1-5, with D perhaps matching TRBD1 (5 bases). Germline-derived CDR1 and CDR2 are MNHEY and SMNVEV (reference sequence). V was trimmed by 8 bases and J by 4 bases, leaving 15 bases between them. The CDR3 extends over 14 amino acids. The CDR3, as DNA: TGTGCCAGCTCGTCGACAGTAAGTAATCAGCCCCAGCATTTT. As protein: CASSSTVSNQPQHF.

The chain combines TRBV7-9 with TRBJ2-1; the D is unclear. The length of the CDR3 is 14 residues. Germline V CDR1 and CDR2: SEHNR, FQNEAQ (reference sequence). V lost 8 bases and J 2 bases, leaving 13 bases between the germline ends. The CDR3 nucleotides are TGTGCCAGCCTCAGGCTAGTTACCTACAATGAGCAGTTCTTC. Residues: CASLRLVTYNEQFF.

The chain combines TRBV4-1 with TRBJ1-1, with D possibly being TRBD1 (5 bases). Germline loops: CDR1 MGHRA, CDR2 YSYEKL. The V end was cut by 3 bases, the J end by 4 bases, with 18 bases between. This CDR3 spans 16 amino acids. This CDR3 is CASSHRPGTSGTEAFF. The CDR3 DNA reads as TGCGCCAGCAGCCACCGACCCGGGACGTCGGGCACTGAAGCTTTCTTT.

The chain recombines TRBV28 with TRBJ1-5, with TRBD1 identical over 8 bases. V gave up 3 bases and J gave up 1 base; unmatched junction bases: 8. Germline V gene data show CDR1 as MDHEN and CDR2 as SYDVKM. CDR3 length: 17 residues. The CDR3 is CASSFLGQGKSNQPQHF. The CDR3 bases are TGTGCCAGCAGTTTTTTAGGACAGGGTAAGAGCAATCAGCCCCAGCATTTT.

The J gene is TRBJ2-3, the V gene TRBV11-2; no clear D. CDR3 size: 17 residues. Trimming took 1 base from V and 0 from J, leaving 14 bases between them. The V gene's germline CDR1 is SGHAT and CDR2 FQNNGV. The CDR3, as DNA: TGTGCCAGCAGCTTAGTAGGGATTGGGTTTAGCACAGATACGCAGTATTTT. Amino acid sequence: CASSLVGIGFSTDTQYF.

This clonotype was picked up a small number of times. This chain links TRBV7-3 with TRBJ2-3; D perhaps matches TRBD2 (5 bases). CDR1 SGHTA and CDR2 FQGTGA come from the germline V gene. V was shortened by 5 bases and J by 0 bases, with 12 bases between the two germline ends. The CDR3 runs to 15 residues. CDR3: CASSAGYSSTDTQYF. CDR3 in DNA: TGTGCCAGCAGCGCGGGCTACTCTAGCACAGATACGCAGTATTTT.

The chain has TRBV7-2 and TRBJ1-2; TRBD1 matches at 8 bases. Germline loops: CDR1 SGHTA, CDR2 FQGNSA. CDR3 length: 15 amino acids. The ends lost 5 bases at V and 0 bases at J; junction bases unmatched: 5. In DNA, the CDR3 is TGTGCCAGCAGCCGACAGGGGACAGCTAACTATGGCTACACCTTC. Translation gives CASSRQGTANYGYTF.

The chain joins TRBV29-1 to TRBJ2-7; 9 bases line up with TRBD1. V shed 6 bases and J 3 bases; nucleotides not matched to a gene: 12. Germline CDR1 SQVTM, CDR2 ANQGSEA. This CDR3 has 15 amino acids. This chain's CDR3 is CSVLALGQGLYEQYF. In DNA, the CDR3 is TGCAGCGTCCTCGCCTTGGGACAGGGCCTCTACGAGCAGTACTTC.

This clonotype was seen just once. The rearrangement links TRBV6-1 to TRBJ2-5, with 14 nucleotides matching TRBD2. J was trimmed by 11 bases and V by 5 bases; bases with no gene match: 16. Germline CDR1 and CDR2: MNHNS and SASEGT. CDR3 size: 17 residues. The CDR3 DNA follows: TGTGCCAGCAGTATCCTGCGGACTAGCGGGAGGACCAATGAGCAGTACTTC. This codes for CASSILRTSGRTNEQYF.

With respect to this clonotype: The junction and the germline gene differ at one end; a read error may be behind it. This chain joins TRBV12-3 or TRBV12-4 and TRBJ1-2; no reliable D call. The CDR3 consists of 14 residues. CDR3 nucleotides: TGTGTCAGCAAGAAAGTGCAGGTTGGCTATGGCTACACTTTC. Protein sequence: CVSKKVQVGYGYTF.

The chain carries TRBV28 and TRBJ2-1; 15 bases agree with TRBD2. Germline assignment: CDR1 MDHEN and CDR2 SYDVKM. The CDR3 sequence is 17 residues long. The trim removed 5 bases at V and 6 bases at J, leaving 8 bases unmatched. The DNA of the CDR3 is TGTGCCAGCAGTCTCCCCGGGACTAGCGGGAGGACCAATGAGCAGTTCTTC. This encodes CASSLPGTSGRTNEQFF.

The gene calls are TRBV4-3 and TRBJ1-5; 9 positions match TRBD1. Losses at the gene ends were 4 bases for V and 6 bases for J; bases not matched to a gene: 7. The CDR3 consists of 15 residues. Germline CDR1 is LGHNA and CDR2 is YSLEER. For the CDR3, the DNA is TGCGCCAGCAGCCGCAGGGACAGGGAGGCTCAGCCCCAGCATTTT. Protein sequence: CASSRRDREAQPQHF.

The chain uses TRBV6-5 and TRBJ2-7; tentative D call: TRBD2 (6 bases). The CDR3 consists of 14 residues. From germline, CDR1 is MNHEY and CDR2 SVGAGI. The ends were cut back, 6 bases at V and 6 bases at J, with 18 bases in the middle. The DNA for the CDR3 is TGTGCCAGCAGAAGATCGGAGGGGAGCAGCGAGCAGTACTTC. It is translated as CASRRSEGSSEQYF.

This clonotype was counted a single time. The J gene is TRBJ2-3, the V gene TRBV12-5, with D possibly matching TRBD1 (6 bases). The CDR3 spans 13 residues. The germline gives CDR1 LGHNT, CDR2 FRNRAP. Trimming stripped 5 bases from V and 7 bases from J, with 13 bases between. CDR3 in DNA: TGTGCTAGTGGTCTGGACAGAAGGAATACGCAGTATTTT. This gives the protein CASGLDRRNTQYF.

The chain links TRBV20-1 to TRBJ2-1; TRBD2 matches at 11 bases. The J call is uncertain, as TRBJ2-7 better fits the DNA end. Germline loops: CDR1 DFQATT, CDR2 SNEGSKA (reference sequence). This CDR3 region has 17 residues. The CDR3 loop reads CSAREGWLAGGRYEQYF. CDR3 sequence (DNA): TGCAGTGCTAGAGAAGGATGGCTAGCGGGAGGTCGGTACGAGCAGTACTTC.

Here the CDR3 DNA reads TGTGCCAGCAGTGGGGTCAGCCCCTATGGCTACACCTTC. This sequence encodes CASSGVSPYGYTF. This chain uses TRBV2 with TRBJ1-2; D unclear. The germline V and J ends were trimmed by 4 bases and 4 bases, with 10 bases remaining between them. The CDR3 length is 13 residues. Germline loops: CDR1 SNHLY, CDR2 FYNNEI.

The rearrangement links TRBV7-2 to TRBJ2-1; D may be TRBD1 or TRBD2 (5 bases each). Trimming stripped 0 bases from V and 13 bases from J, with 16 bases between. CDR3 size: 14 residues. Germline V gene data show CDR1 as SGHTA and CDR2 as FQGNSA. In DNA form, the CDR3 reads TGTGCCAGCAGCTTAGCGGGACGGGGAGAGACCCAGTTCTTC. This gives the protein CASSLAGRGETQFF. The full variable domain, completed using reference TRBV7-2 and TRBJ2-1, is GAGVSQSPSNKVTEKGKDVELRCDPISGHTALYWYRQSLGQGLEFLIYFQGNSAPDKSGLPSDRFSAERTGGSVSTLTIQRTQQEDSAVYLCASSLAGRGETQFFGPGTRLTVL.